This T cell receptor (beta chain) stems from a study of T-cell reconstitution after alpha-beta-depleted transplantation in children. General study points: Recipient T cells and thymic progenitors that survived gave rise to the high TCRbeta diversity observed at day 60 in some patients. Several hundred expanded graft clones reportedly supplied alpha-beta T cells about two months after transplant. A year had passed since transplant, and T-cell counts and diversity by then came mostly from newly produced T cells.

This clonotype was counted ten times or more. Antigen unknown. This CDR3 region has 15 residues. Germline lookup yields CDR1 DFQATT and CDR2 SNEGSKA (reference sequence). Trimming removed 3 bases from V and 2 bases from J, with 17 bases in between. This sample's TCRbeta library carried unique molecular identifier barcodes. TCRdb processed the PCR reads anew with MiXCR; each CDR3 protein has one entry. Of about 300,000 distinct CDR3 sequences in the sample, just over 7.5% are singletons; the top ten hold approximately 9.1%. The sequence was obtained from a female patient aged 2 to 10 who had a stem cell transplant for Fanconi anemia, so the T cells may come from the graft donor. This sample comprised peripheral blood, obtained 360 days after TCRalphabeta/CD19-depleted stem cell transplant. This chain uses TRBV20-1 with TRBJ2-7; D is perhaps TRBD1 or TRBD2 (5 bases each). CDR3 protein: CSASLIRDGTYEQYF. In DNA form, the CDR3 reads TGCAGTGCTAGCCTGATACGGGACGGAACCTACGAGCAGTACTTC.